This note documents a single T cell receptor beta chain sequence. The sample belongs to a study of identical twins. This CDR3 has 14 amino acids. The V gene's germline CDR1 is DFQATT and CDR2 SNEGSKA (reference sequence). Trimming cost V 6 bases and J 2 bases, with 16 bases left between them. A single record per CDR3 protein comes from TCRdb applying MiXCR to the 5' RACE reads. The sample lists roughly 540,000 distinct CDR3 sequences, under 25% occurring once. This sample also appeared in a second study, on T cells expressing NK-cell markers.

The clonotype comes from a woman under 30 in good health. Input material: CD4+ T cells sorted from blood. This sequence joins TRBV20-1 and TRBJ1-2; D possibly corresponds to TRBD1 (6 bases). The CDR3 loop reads CSAPAGGQNYGYTF. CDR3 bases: TGCAGTGCGCCAGCCGGGGGCCAAAACTATGGCTACACCTTC.